Below are 16 T cell receptor beta chains sequenced from a single sample in a study of T cells in Graves' hyperthyroidism and ophthalmopathy. Researchers took RNA transcripts and amplified the TCR beta CDR3 regions from them. The HTBI set primed first-round TCR CDR3 RT-PCR. Using its own MiXCR run on the multiplex PCR reads, TCRdb lists one record per CDR3 protein. The top ten hold around 9.6% of the sample, which has some 760,000 distinct CDR3 sequences, about 15% seen once. Sequencing was done on a sample of blood. These receptor sequences come from a woman under 30 with Graves' hyperthyroidism.

This clonotype showed up many times. The chain recombines TRBV11-3 with TRBJ1-2; TRBD1 aligns across 9 bases. The CDR3 spans 15 residues. Germline lookup yields CDR1 SGHNT and CDR2 YENEEA. Trimming took 5 bases from V and 0 from J; bases not matched to a gene: 4. This CDR3 is CASSQWTGANYGYTF. CDR3 DNA sequence: TGTGCCAGCAGCCAGTGGACAGGGGCTAACTATGGCTACACCTTC.

This clonotype was seen only a few times. V gene TRBV19 combines with J gene TRBJ2-2; tentative D call: TRBD1 (8 bases). The CDR3 totals 17 residues. The germline V gene has CDR1 LNHDA and CDR2 SQIVND (reference sequence). V was trimmed by 8 bases and J by 6 bases, leaving 25 bases between them. DNA of the CDR3: TGTGCCAGTGCGCCCATGGGAGGGACAGGAGGGTCCGGGGAGCTGTTTTTT. Amino acid sequence: CASAPMGGTGGSGELFF. The full variable domain, in which reference TRBV19 and TRBJ2-2 provide the parts outside the CDR3, is DGGITQSPKYLFRKEGQNVTLSCEQNLNHDAMYWYRQDPGQGLRLIYYSQIVNDFQKGDIAEGYSVSREKKESFPLTVTSAQKNPTAFYLCASAPMGGTGGSGELFFGEGSRLTVL.

In this sample, this clonotype turned up a few times. This chain uses TRBV6-1 with TRBJ2-5, with 8 bases lining up with TRBD1. CDR3 length: 15 amino acids. Germline CDR1 reads MNHNS; CDR2 reads SASEGT. V was clipped by 4 bases and J by 5 bases; unmatched bases: 9. The CDR3 loop reads CASSGFQGAGETQYF. The CDR3 DNA reads as TGTGCCAGCAGTGGATTCCAGGGGGCCGGGGAGACCCAGTACTTC.

On this clonotype: This could be a read error, since a much larger clone is one nucleotide away. V gene TRBV20-1 combines with J gene TRBJ2-5, with D possibly matching TRBD2 (6 bases). The J call may be mistaken, given a closer DNA end match to TRBJ2-1. Germline V gene lookup returns CDR1 DFQATT and CDR2 SNEGSKA (reference sequence). The CDR3 runs to 16 residues. CDR3 in DNA: TGCAGTGCTAGACGCCCCGGGCTAGCGCGCCAAGAGACCCAGTTCTTC. This translates into CSARRPGLARQETQFF.

The V and J genes are TRBV27 and TRBJ2-5, with TRBD1 as a possible D gene (6 bases). Germline values: CDR1 MNHEY, CDR2 SMNVEV (reference sequence). This CDR3 region has 14 residues. Trimming left V 5 bases short and J 9 bases short, with 19 bases between. CDR3 in DNA: TGTGCCAGCAGTCCACGGGACATCCGCGAGGCCCAGTACTTC. It translates to CASSPRDIREAQYF.

This clonotype was picked up a small number of times. V and J are TRBV5-1 and TRBJ2-5; 7 bases line up with TRBD2. The CDR3 extends over 17 amino acids. Unmatched junction bases numbered 11, after V lost 3 bases and J lost 0 bases. Germline CDR1 SGHRS, CDR2 YFSETQ. CDR3 protein: CASSYPGPAGNQETQYF. The CDR3 DNA sequence: TGCGCCAGCAGCTACCCGGGACCAGCGGGGAACCAAGAGACCCAGTACTTC.

This clonotype appeared many times. The rearrangement links TRBV18 to TRBJ2-5; no firm D call. Trimming left V 3 bases short and J 0 bases short, with 14 bases between. The CDR3 totals 16 residues. Germline lookup yields CDR1 KGHSH and CDR2 LQKENI. CDR3 region: CASSPLVQLYQETQYF. Written as DNA, the CDR3 is TGTGCCAGCTCACCCCTAGTCCAACTGTACCAAGAGACCCAGTACTTC.

The genes are TRBV3-1 and TRBJ1-2, with TRBD1 matching 8 bases. CDR3 length: 14 residues. V lost 5 bases, J lost 6 bases, and 8 bases stayed unmatched. The germline gives CDR1 LGHDT, CDR2 YNNKEL (reference sequence). CDR3 DNA sequence: TGTGCCAGCAGCAGGACAGGGCTGGCGCATGGCTACACCTTC. The encoded protein is CASSRTGLAHGYTF.

This clonotype turned up a few times. This chain connects TRBV11-2 to TRBJ2-5, with 13 bases aligning to TRBD2. The CDR3 is 15 residues long. Trimming at V came to 6 bases and at J to 3 bases, leaving 4 bases not matched to a gene. CDR1 is SGHAT, CDR2 FQNNGV, per germline. The CDR3 loop is CASSYGLAGEETQYF. The DNA of the CDR3 is TGTGCCAGCAGTTATGGACTAGCGGGAGAAGAGACCCAGTACTTC. The full variable domain, rest sourced from reference TRBV11-2 and TRBJ2-5, is EAGVAQSPRYKIIEKRQSVAFWCNPISGHATLYWYQQILGQGPKLLIQFQNNGVVDDSQLPKDRFSAERLKGVDSTLKIQPAKLEDSAVYLCASSYGLAGEETQYFGPGTRLLVL.

The V and J genes are TRBV4-1 and TRBJ1-5; D is unclear. Germline CDR1 is MGHRA and CDR2 is YSYEKL. V lost 0 bases and J 1 base, leaving 7 bases between the germline ends. This CDR3 spans 15 amino acids. CDR3 in amino acids: CASSQDPPSNQPQHF. The CDR3 coding sequence is TGCGCCAGCAGCCAAGATCCGCCGAGCAATCAGCCCCAGCATTTT.

Note on this clonotype: In this CDR3 the conserved last residue, phenylalanine or tryptophan, is missing, so a read error is likely. The rearrangement links TRBV30 to TRBJ2-7; no reliable D call. The end of the DNA aligns better with TRBJ2-1, so the J call may be wrong. The germline V gene encodes CDR1 GTSNPN and CDR2 SVGIG (reference sequence). There are 11 residues in the CDR3. CDR3: CAWSTNYEQFL. The CDR3 DNA reads TGTGCCTGGAGTACAAACTACGAGCAGTTCCTC.

The table lists this clonotype with many counts. The chain recombines TRBV2 with TRBJ1-2; D ambiguous. Germline V gene lookup returns CDR1 SNHLY and CDR2 FYNNEI. This CDR3 is 11 amino acids long. The V end lost 7 bases, the J end lost 1 base, and 4 bases lay between the germline ends. The CDR3 DNA reads as TGTGCCAGCAACAGTAACTATGGCTACACCTTC. Translating gives CASNSNYGYTF.

This clonotype was observed at least ten times. The gene calls are TRBV3-1 and TRBJ2-7; 12 bases are shared with TRBD2. CDR1 and CDR2 from the germline V gene are LGHDT and YNNKEL (reference sequence). Trimming removed 3 bases from V and 3 bases from J; junction bases left unmatched: 3. There are 15 residues in the CDR3. CDR3 protein: CASSQTSGRGYEQYF. The CDR3 DNA sequence: TGTGCCAGCAGCCAGACTAGCGGGAGAGGCTACGAGCAGTACTTC.

The chain has TRBV6-1 and TRBJ2-2; weak D call: TRBD1 (6 bases). The CDR3 extends over 16 amino acids. The V end was cut by 5 bases, the J end by 4 bases, with 17 bases between. CDR1 MNHNS and CDR2 SASEGT come from the germline V gene. The CDR3 nucleotides are TGTGCCAGCAGTTCGGACAGCCTTTCTGGCACCGGGGAGCTGTTTTTT. Its protein is CASSSDSLSGTGELFF.

The chain uses TRBV6-9 and TRBJ1-4; TRBD1 might be the D (6 bases). CDR3 length: 15 amino acids. Germline CDR1 and CDR2: MNHGY and SVAAGI. Deletions cut 4 bases from V and 7 bases from J, with 16 bases between. CDR3 coding DNA: TGTGCCAGCAGTTCTCCGCAGGGGCGAGGTGAAAAACTGTTTTTT. Amino acid sequence: CASSSPQGRGEKLFF.

This chain connects TRBV30 to TRBJ2-7; D gene uncertain. Germline V gives CDR1 GTSNPN, CDR2 SVGIG (reference sequence). The CDR3 sequence is 13 residues long. Trimming removed 2 bases from V and 4 bases from J, with 12 bases in between. The CDR3 DNA reads TGTGCCTGGAGTCCCACCGTAATGTACGAGCAGTACTTC. This codes for CAWSPTVMYEQYF.